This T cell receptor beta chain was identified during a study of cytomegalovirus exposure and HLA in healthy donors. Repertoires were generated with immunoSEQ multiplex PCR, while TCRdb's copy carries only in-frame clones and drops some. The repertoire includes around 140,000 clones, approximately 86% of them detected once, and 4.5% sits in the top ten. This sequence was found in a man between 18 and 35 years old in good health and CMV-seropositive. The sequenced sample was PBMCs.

The CDR3 nucleotides read TGTGCCAGCAGTCCAGCCGGGACTAGCGTAGATACGCAGTATTTT. It is translated as CASSPAGTSVDTQYF. V is TRBV27 and J is TRBJ2-3, with 10 positions matching TRBD2. The CDR3 runs to 15 residues. J was trimmed by 5 bases and V by 5 bases; bases with no gene match: 7. Germline V gene data show CDR1 as MNHEY and CDR2 as SMNVEV (reference sequence).